This T cell receptor beta chain derives from a study of early T cells in non-severe SARS-CoV-2 infection. Overall study context: Chains stayed unpaired after sequencing of bulk RNA from unsorted whole blood.

Germline V gene data show CDR1 as ENHRY and CDR2 as SYGVKD. J was trimmed by 7 bases and V by 0 bases; bases with no gene match: 6. The CDR3 is 15 residues long. Individual cDNA molecules were tagged with unique molecular identifiers, the study reported. TCRdb itself ran the 5' RACE reads through MiXCR, one entry per CDR3 protein. The table includes about 77,000 distinct CDR3 sequences, approximately 16% detected once. With regard to this clonotype: Its antigen is unidentified.

The study, taken as a whole, reports: CD4 and private specificities were missed by VDJdb matching, which favored anti-spike CD8 responses.

The source material was whole blood. The chain carries TRBV10-3 and TRBJ2-1, with 7 nucleotides matching TRBD2. The sequence came from an adult who was a healthcare worker with PCR-confirmed SARS-CoV-2 infection or an uninfected control (not recorded which). The CDR3 bases are TGTGCCATCAGTGAGTCGCGCGGGAGCGGAAATGAGCAGTTCTTC. It yields the protein CAISESRGSGNEQFF.